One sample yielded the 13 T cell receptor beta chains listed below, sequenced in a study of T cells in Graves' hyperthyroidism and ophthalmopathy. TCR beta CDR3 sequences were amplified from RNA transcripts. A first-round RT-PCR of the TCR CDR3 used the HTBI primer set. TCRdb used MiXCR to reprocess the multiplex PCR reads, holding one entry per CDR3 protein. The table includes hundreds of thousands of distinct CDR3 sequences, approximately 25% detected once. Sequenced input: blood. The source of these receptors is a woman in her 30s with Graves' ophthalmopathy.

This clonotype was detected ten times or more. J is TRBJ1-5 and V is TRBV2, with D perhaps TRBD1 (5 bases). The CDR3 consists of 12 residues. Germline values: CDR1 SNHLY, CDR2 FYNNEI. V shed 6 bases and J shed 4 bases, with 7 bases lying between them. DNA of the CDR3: TGTGCCAGCAGGGACATGAATCAGCCCCAGCATTTT. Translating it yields CASRDMNQPQHF.

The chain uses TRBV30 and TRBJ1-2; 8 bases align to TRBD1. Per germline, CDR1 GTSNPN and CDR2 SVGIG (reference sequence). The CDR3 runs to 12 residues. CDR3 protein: CALQGASGGYTF. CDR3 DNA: TGTGCTCTTCAGGGGGCGAGTGGGGGATACACCTTC. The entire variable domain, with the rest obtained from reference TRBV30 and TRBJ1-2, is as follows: SQTIHQWPATLVQPVGSPLSLECTVEGTSNPNLYWYRQAAGRGLQLLFYSVGIGQISSEVPQNLSASRPQDRQFILSSKKLLLSDSGFYLCALQGASGGYTFGSGTRLTVV.

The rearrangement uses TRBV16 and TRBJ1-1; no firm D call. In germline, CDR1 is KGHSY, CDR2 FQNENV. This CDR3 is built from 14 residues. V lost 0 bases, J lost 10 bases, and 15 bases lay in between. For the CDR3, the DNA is TGTGCCAGCAGCCAATCTGAACTACATGGACGAGCTTTCTTT. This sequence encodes CASSQSELHGRAFF.

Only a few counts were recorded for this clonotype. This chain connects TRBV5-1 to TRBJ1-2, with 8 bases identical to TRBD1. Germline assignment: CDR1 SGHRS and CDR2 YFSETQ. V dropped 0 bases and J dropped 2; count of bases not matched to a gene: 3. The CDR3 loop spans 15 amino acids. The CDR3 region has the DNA TGCGCCAGCAGCTTGGGGACAGGGCTGAACTATGGCTACACCTTC. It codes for CASSLGTGLNYGYTF.

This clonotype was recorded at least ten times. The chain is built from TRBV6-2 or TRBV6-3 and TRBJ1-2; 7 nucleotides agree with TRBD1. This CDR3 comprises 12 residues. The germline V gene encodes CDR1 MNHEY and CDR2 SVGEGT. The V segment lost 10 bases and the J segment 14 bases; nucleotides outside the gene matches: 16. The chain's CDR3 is CAIAAGDSRNTF. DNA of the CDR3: TGTGCCATCGCGGCCGGGGACAGTCGAAATACCTTC.

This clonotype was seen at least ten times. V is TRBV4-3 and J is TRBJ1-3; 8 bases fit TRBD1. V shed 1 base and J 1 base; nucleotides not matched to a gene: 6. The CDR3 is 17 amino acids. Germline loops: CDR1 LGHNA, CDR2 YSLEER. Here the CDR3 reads CASSQVTGASSGNTIYF. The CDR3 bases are TGCGCCAGCAGCCAAGTGACAGGGGCCTCTTCTGGAAACACCATATATTTT.

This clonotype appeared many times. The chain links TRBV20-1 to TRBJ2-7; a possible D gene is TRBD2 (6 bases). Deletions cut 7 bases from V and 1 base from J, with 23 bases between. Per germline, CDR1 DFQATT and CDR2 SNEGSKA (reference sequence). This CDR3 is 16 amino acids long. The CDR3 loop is CSGSDPGGTISYEQYF. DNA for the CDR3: TGCAGTGGATCAGACCCAGGCGGGACGATATCCTACGAGCAGTACTTC.

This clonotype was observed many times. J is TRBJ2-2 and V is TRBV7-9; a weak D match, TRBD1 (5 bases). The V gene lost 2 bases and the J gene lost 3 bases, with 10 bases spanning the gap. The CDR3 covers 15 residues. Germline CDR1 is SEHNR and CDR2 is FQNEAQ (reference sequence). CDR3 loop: CASSLQGGDTGELFF. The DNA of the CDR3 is TGTGCCAGCAGCTTACAGGGCGGAGACACCGGGGAGCTGTTTTTT.

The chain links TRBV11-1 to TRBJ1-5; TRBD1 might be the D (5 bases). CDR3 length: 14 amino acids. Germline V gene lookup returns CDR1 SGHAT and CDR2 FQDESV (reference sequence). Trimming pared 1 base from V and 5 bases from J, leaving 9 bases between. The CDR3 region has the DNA TGTGCCAGCAGCTTAGAGGGGCTGTATCAGCCCCAGCATTTT. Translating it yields CASSLEGLYQPQHF.

CDR3 in DNA: TGTGCCAGCAGCTTCCGACTAGCGGAGGGGCCTGGGGAGACCCAGTACTTC. It is translated as CASSFRLAEGPGETQYF. The rearrangement uses TRBV11-2 and TRBJ2-5, with TRBD2 matching over 9 bases. The CDR3 extends over 17 amino acids. V trimming: 3 bases; J trimming: 5 bases; junction bases outside the gene matches: 13. Germline V lookup: CDR1 SGHAT, CDR2 FQNNGV. The whole variable domain, filled in from reference TRBV11-2 and TRBJ2-5, reads EAGVAQSPRYKIIEKRQSVAFWCNPISGHATLYWYQQILGQGPKLLIQFQNNGVVDDSQLPKDRFSAERLKGVDSTLKIQPAKLEDSAVYLCASSFRLAEGPGETQYFGPGTRLLVL.

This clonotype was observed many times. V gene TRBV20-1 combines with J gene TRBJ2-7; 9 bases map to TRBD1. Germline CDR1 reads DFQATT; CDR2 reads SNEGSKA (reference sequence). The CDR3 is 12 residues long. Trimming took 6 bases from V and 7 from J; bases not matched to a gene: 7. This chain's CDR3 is CSADRGLWEQYF. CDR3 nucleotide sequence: TGCAGTGCGGACAGGGGATTATGGGAGCAGTACTTC.

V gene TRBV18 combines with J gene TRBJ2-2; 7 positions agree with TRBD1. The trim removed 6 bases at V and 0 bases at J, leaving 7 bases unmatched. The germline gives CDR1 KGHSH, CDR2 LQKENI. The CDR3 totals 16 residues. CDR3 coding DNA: TGTGCCAGCTCTCCTCAAGACAGGGCGAACACCGGGGAGCTGTTTTTT. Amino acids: CASSPQDRANTGELFF.

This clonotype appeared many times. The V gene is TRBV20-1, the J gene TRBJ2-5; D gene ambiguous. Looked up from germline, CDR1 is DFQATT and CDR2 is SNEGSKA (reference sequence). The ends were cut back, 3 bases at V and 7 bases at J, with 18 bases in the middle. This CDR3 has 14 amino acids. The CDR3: CSASITPSAGTQYF. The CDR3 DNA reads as TGCAGTGCTAGTATCACACCCTCTGCCGGGACCCAGTACTTC.